A single sample is the source of the 11 T cell receptor beta chains below, sequenced in a study of blood T cell repertoires in COVID-19. The protocol was immunoSEQ multiplex PCR, while the TCRdb copy is restricted to in-frame clones and leaves out a portion. The sample consists of 50,000 or so clones, around 80% of them appearing once. The sequenced sample consisted of peripheral blood. Every receptor here comes from a man in his 70s with acute or convalescent COVID-19.

This sequence joins TRBV5-1 and TRBJ2-7, with TRBD1 matching over 8 bases. V was clipped by 4 bases and J by 6 bases; unmatched bases: 9. This CDR3 region has 14 residues. Germline CDR1 is SGHRS and CDR2 is YFSETQ. The CDR3 coding sequence is TGCGCCAGCAGCCCAGACAGGGGTCTAGGCGAGCAGTACTTC. Translated, it gives CASSPDRGLGEQYF.

The gene calls are TRBV5-1 and TRBJ1-2; D gene ambiguous. The CDR3 length is 12 residues. The V gene's germline CDR1 is SGHRS and CDR2 YFSETQ. Trimming removed 0 bases at V and 8 bases at J, with 8 bases between. CDR3 sequence: CASSLEREGYTF. For the CDR3, the DNA is TGCGCCAGCAGCTTGGAACGCGAGGGCTACACCTTC.

This chain joins TRBV29-1 and TRBJ1-1, with D tentatively TRBD1 (5 bases). The CDR3 has 15 amino acids. Per germline, CDR1 SQVTM and CDR2 ANQGSEA. Trimming left V 4 bases short and J 4 bases short, with 19 bases between. CDR3 nucleotides: TGCAGCGTTGGGGGCCAGGGTAGGGGAGGCACTGAAGCTTTCTTT. Protein product: CSVGGQGRGGTEAFF.

CDR3 sequence (DNA): TGCAGCGCCGGGAAGCACTTTAACACCGGGGAGCTGTTTTTT. The encoded protein is CSAGKHFNTGELFF. V usage is TRBV29-1 and J usage is TRBJ2-2; D may be TRBD2 (5 bases). Germline V lookup: CDR1 SQVTM, CDR2 ANQGSEA. V was clipped by 7 bases and J by 2 bases, with 14 bases between them. CDR3 length: 14 residues.

This clone is a singleton in its sample. The chain links TRBV14 to TRBJ2-7; 8 bases align to TRBD2. Looked up from germline, CDR1 is SGHDN and CDR2 is FVKESK. The trim removed 4 bases at V and 5 bases at J, leaving 10 bases unmatched. CDR3 length equals 15 residues. For the CDR3, the DNA is TGTGCCAGCAGCCGCGGGACTAGAAATTTTAACGAGCAGTACTTC. It yields the protein CASSRGTRNFNEQYF.

The V gene is TRBV6-6, the J gene TRBJ1-1; 8 nucleotides agree with TRBD1. The germline CDR1 and CDR2 sequences are MNHNY and SVGAGI (reference sequence). This CDR3 is built from 15 residues. The J segment lost 1 base and the V segment lost 5 bases, leaving 6 bases of the junction unmatched. This chain's CDR3 is CASSGGTGRNTEAFF. CDR3 bases: TGTGCCAGCAGTGGCGGGACAGGAAGGAACACTGAAGCTTTCTTT.

In its sample, this clone was seen a few times. The J gene is TRBJ1-2, the V gene TRBV10-3; TRBD1 agrees at 8 bases. Germline CDR1 ENHRY, CDR2 SYGVKD. This CDR3 contains 14 residues. The V gene end was trimmed by 0 bases and the J gene end by 4 bases; junction bases not matched to a gene: 1. The DNA for the CDR3 is TGTGCCATCAGTGAGTCCGGGACAGGCTATGGCTACACCTTC. Translating it yields CAISESGTGYGYTF.

This sequence joins TRBV3-1 (or the pseudogene TRBV3-2) and TRBJ2-3; D is ambiguous. This CDR3 contains 14 residues. V gave up 0 bases and J gave up 0 bases, with 4 bases separating them. CDR1 is LGHDT, CDR2 YNNKEL, per germline (reference sequence). The CDR3 DNA reads TGTGCCAGCAGCCAAGACAGGAGCACAGATACGCAGTATTTT. It translates to CASSQDRSTDTQYF.

The chain has TRBV15 and TRBJ1-1, with D possibly TRBD1 on 6 matching bases. Per germline, CDR1 LNHNV and CDR2 YYDKDF (reference sequence). V was clipped by 1 base and J by 2 bases, with 8 bases between them. The CDR3 covers 14 residues. The CDR3 sequence is CATSRGGLNTEAFF. CDR3 bases: TGTGCCACCAGCAGAGGGGGGCTTAACACTGAAGCTTTCTTT.

CDR3 protein: CASSLVVGLHEQYF. In nucleotides, the CDR3 is TGTGCCAGCAGCTTGGTTGTGGGCTTGCACGAGCAGTACTTC. The V gene is TRBV5-6, the J gene TRBJ2-7; D remains unclear. This CDR3 contains 14 residues. Germline assignment: CDR1 SGHDT and CDR2 YYEEEE. V was shortened by 0 bases and J by 5 bases, with 12 bases between the two germline ends.

The chain combines TRBV6-4 with TRBJ1-4; D gene ambiguous. Trimming cost V 9 bases and J 4 bases, with 12 bases left between them. This CDR3 region has 13 residues. CDR1 is MRHNA and CDR2 is SNTAGT in the germline V gene. CDR3 DNA: TGTGCCAGACCGGGTCCCCTTAATGAAAAACTGTTTTTT. Translating gives CARPGPLNEKLFF.